This TCR beta chain was identified during a study of blood T cell repertoires in COVID-19 (dated by TCRdb to 2019 to 2021). For the wider study: The collaborator samples originated in the United States, Italy and Spain and spanned the acute and convalescent phases of COVID-19. Samples came from the ongoing ImmuneRACE study (first 160 participants) plus 1,254 subjects from 6 global collaborators. Nearly every sample came with metadata listing a de-identified subject ID, COVID-19 status, age in years and sex. Where available, HLA class I and class II types were taken from metadata supplied by the sample provider and were not determined by assay-based typing. The prospective study material was composed of cDNA or gDNA derived from T cells, B-cell-depleted T cells, or PBMCs. The repertoires were made available in a free public database intended to serve as a resource for research on the immune response to SARS-CoV-2. The dataset comprised deeply sampled blood TCRbeta repertoires from subjects exposed to, actively infected with, or recovered from COVID-19. Broad study findings and their caveats: The quantity of clinical and demographic metadata differed by source and by participant and was supplied without curation.

TCRbeta CDR3 regions were amplified from genomic DNA using the immunoSEQ Assay, a bias-controlled multiplex PCR. In the paper's pipeline: Nucleated cell counts per sample were estimated from amplification of reference gene primers within the assay. Sequence reads were collapsed and filtered to measure the absolute abundance of every unique TCRbeta CDR3 rearrangement. For each sample, productive Simpson clonality was calculated by taking the square root of Simpson's diversity index across productive rearrangements. In its TCRdb copy, this immuneACCESS table keeps in-frame sequences only and misses some clones. Where compared with another copy, unresolved V genes explain less than half of these, and the others have no known cause. From that table come the V and J calls and clone size; the DNA was used to work out D and trimming. The table for this sample lists 85,000 to 95,000 clones; approximately 85% of them were counted only once. The ten largest clonotypes hold about 25% of the sample.

The collaborating institutions used their own protocols to collect whole blood in K2EDTA tubes. For TCRbeta analysis, collaborators shipped samples as frozen whole blood, isolated PBMCs, or DNA extracted from either of those sample types. Regarding this clone: Its cognate antigen has yet to be identified. One base away there is no much larger clone; base qualities are not given.

CDR1 and CDR2, looked up from the germline V gene, are SGHRS and YFSETQ. The CDR3 sequence holds 16 residues, the cysteine and phenylalanine included. Of all the DNA, just the CDR3 is kept, 48 bases in frame from base 1. Ends trimmed: V by 7 bases, J by 2 bases; bases unmatched to a gene: 12. Rearrangement joined TRBV5-1 to TRBJ2-7, and TRBD2 matches 10 of the central bases. The TCR comes from a human donor in a cohort sampled during active COVID-19. The sample was peripheral blood. In nucleotides, the sequence is TGCGCCAGCCGCAGGATATTCAGCGGGGGGGCCTACGAGCAGTACTTC. This translates into CASRRIFSGGAYEQYF.